This T cell receptor (beta chain) is from a study of blood T cell repertoires in COVID-19. The trim removed 5 bases at V and 8 bases at J, leaving 24 bases unmatched. The CDR3 totals 19 residues. CDR1 and CDR2 from the germline V gene are GTSNPN and SVGIG (reference sequence). The repertoire was sequenced with immunoSEQ multiplex PCR; TCRdb's copy has only in-frame clones and lacks some. The repertoire holds a few hundred thousand clones, with 85% to 90% as singletons. Sequenced: PBMCs or T cells enriched from blood (not recorded which). The receptor was derived from a woman in her twenties or thirties who had recovered from COVID-19. The chain employs TRBV30 and TRBJ1-6; TRBD1 aligns across 7 bases. The CDR3 nucleotides read TGTGCCTGGGGGGACAGAAACAGCCATTTCCCAACTTTCGATTCACCCCTCCACTTT. As protein: CAWGDRNSHFPTFDSPLHF.